This TCR beta chain was observed in a study of identical twins. Study-wide points: It was out-of-frame TCR alpha sharing in monozygotic twins that models underestimated. Cord blood's abundant beta clonotypes had fewer insertions, unlike memory repertoires.

The V gene end was trimmed by 9 bases and the J gene end by 9 bases; junction bases not matched to a gene: 7. CDR1 and CDR2 (germline): MNHNS, SASEGT. The CDR3 spans 13 residues. MiXCR, applied by TCRdb to the 5' RACE reads, yields one record per CDR3 protein. The sample yields 150,000 or so distinct CDR3 sequences, around 3.6% seen once. Remarks on this clonotype: What it binds is unknown.

Healthy Caucasian individuals made up all the donors. The sample taken for sequencing was memory T cells sorted from blood. The clonotype comes from a man younger than 35 in good health. This chain uses TRBV6-1 with TRBJ2-2; 10 bases fit TRBD2. As DNA, the CDR3 is TGTGCCAGTGACGAGCGGGAGGGCCGGGAGCTGTTTTTT. Translated, it gives CASDEREGRELFF.